These 18 T cell receptor beta chains came from one sample sequenced in a study of blood T cells in healthy people across ages. The authors ran a second PCR of about 7 to 11 cycles using a sample-barcoded 5' primer and a J-beta primer mix. TCRdb recomputed calls from the 5' RACE reads with MiXCR, one row per CDR3 protein. The sample includes approximately 940,000 distinct CDR3 sequences, under 50% of them seen just once. Sequencing was done on a sample of blood. The receptors here all came from a man aged 25 to 40 in good health.

The chain recombines TRBV7-2 with TRBJ2-3; a possible D gene is TRBD1 (5 bases). The V and J ends lost 5 bases and 2 bases respectively, with 14 bases between them. CDR3 length equals 15 residues. In germline, CDR1 is SGHTA, CDR2 FQGNSA. CDR3 sequence (DNA): TGTGCCAGCAGCGCCTCTTCACAGGACACAGATACGCAGTATTTT. Protein product: CASSASSQDTDTQYF.

This clonotype was seen only once. This chain joins TRBV5-1 and TRBJ1-2; D gene ambiguous. The CDR3 sequence is 14 residues long. Germline loops: CDR1 SGHRS, CDR2 YFSETQ. Trimming stripped 1 base from V and 4 bases from J, with 11 bases between. The CDR3 region is CASSLSDGSYGYTF. The CDR3 DNA follows: TGCGCCAGCAGCTTGAGTGACGGATCCTATGGCTACACCTTC.

This clonotype was seen at least ten times. J is TRBJ1-2 and V is TRBV4-2, with D possibly being TRBD1 (6 bases). The CDR3 covers 15 residues. Germline V gene lookup returns CDR1 LGHNA and CDR2 YNFKEQ. Trimming stripped 0 bases from V and 5 bases from J, with 13 bases between. CDR3 protein: CASSQDRGPGYGYTF. The DNA for the CDR3 is TGTGCCAGCAGCCAAGATCGGGGGCCGGGGTATGGCTACACCTTC.

This clonotype was seen only a few times. The J gene is TRBJ2-3, the V gene TRBV4-2; possibly TRBD1 or TRBD2 for D (6 bases each). This CDR3 has 16 residues. Trimming pared 2 bases from V and 6 bases from J, leaving 18 bases between. Germline V CDR1 and CDR2: LGHNA, YNFKEQ. DNA of the CDR3: TGTGCCAGCAGCCAATACGTCGGGGGCAATCTGGATACGCAGTATTTT. Protein: CASSQYVGGNLDTQYF.

This sequence joins TRBV20-1 and TRBJ2-3; TRBD2 matches 8 bases. V lost 3 bases to trimming and J lost 1 base; unmatched junction nucleotides: 9. Germline CDR1 and CDR2: DFQATT and SNEGSKA (reference sequence). This CDR3 region has 16 residues. Here the CDR3 DNA reads TGCAGTGCTAGCGGGGGGGCCATGGTTCGCACAGATACGCAGTATTTT. Encoded protein: CSASGGAMVRTDTQYF.

This clonotype was seen many times. The gene calls are TRBV29-1 and TRBJ2-1, with D maybe TRBD2 (5 bases). With 7 bases removed from V and 8 bases from J, the gap between germline ends came to 12 bases. There are 11 residues in the CDR3. Germline CDR1 is SQVTM and CDR2 is ANQGSEA. The CDR3 nucleotides are TGCAGCGCCCGGGCGGGTTATGAGCAGTTCTTC. The encoded protein is CSARAGYEQFF.

This chain joins TRBV5-1 and TRBJ1-1, with D possibly being TRBD1 (5 bases). Trimming stripped 0 bases from V and 3 bases from J, with 12 bases between. Germline V lookup: CDR1 SGHRS, CDR2 YFSETQ. The CDR3 length is 15 residues. The CDR3 region has the DNA TGCGCCAGCAGCTTGGGCGGGGGGAGGTACACTGAAGCTTTCTTT. Encoded protein: CASSLGGGRYTEAFF.

The table lists this clonotype with many counts. This chain connects TRBV5-1 to TRBJ1-2; D gene ambiguous. The germline V and J ends were trimmed by 3 bases and 3 bases, with 9 bases remaining between them. This CDR3 contains 13 residues. Germline V gene data show CDR1 as SGHRS and CDR2 as YFSETQ. The CDR3 coding sequence is TGCGCCAGCAGCTACGACGGAGACTATGGCTACACCTTC. This codes for CASSYDGDYGYTF.

This clonotype was observed a few times. This chain uses TRBV13 with TRBJ2-4; D possibly uses TRBD1 or TRBD2 (5 bases each). The CDR3 covers 16 residues. V lost 5 bases, J lost 5 bases, and 19 bases lay in between. Germline V gives CDR1 PRHDT, CDR2 FYEKMQ (reference sequence). Here the CDR3 DNA reads TGTGCCAGCAGCCCGCCCGGCAGGGAGAAAGAAAACATTCAGTACTTC. Residues: CASSPPGREKENIQYF. Full variable domain (missing parts from reference TRBV13 and TRBJ2-4): AAGVIQSPRHLIKEKRETATLKCYPIPRHDTVYWYQQGPGQDPQFLISFYEKMQSDKGSIPDRFSAQQFSDYHSELNMSSLELGDSALYFCASSPPGREKENIQYFGAGTRLSVL.

V gene TRBV7-2 combines with J gene TRBJ1-1, with D possibly matching TRBD1 (6 bases). The CDR3 length is 15 residues. V gave up 4 bases and J gave up 0 bases, with 12 bases separating them. Germline V gene sequence: CDR1 SGHTA, CDR2 FQGNSA. The DNA for the CDR3 is TGTGCCAGCAGCTCGGGACACCCCATGAACACTGAAGCTTTCTTT. Protein sequence: CASSSGHPMNTEAFF.

The rearrangement joins TRBV6-4 to TRBJ2-1, with 12 nucleotides matching TRBD2. The CDR3 covers 15 residues. J lost 8 bases, V lost 0 bases, and 2 bases had no gene match. Germline CDR1 MRHNA, CDR2 SNTAGT. CDR3 residues: CASSDSTSGGYEQFF. CDR3 nucleotide sequence: TGTGCCAGCAGTGACTCGACTAGCGGGGGTTATGAGCAGTTCTTC.

In this sample, this clonotype turned up a few times. The chain couples TRBV20-1 to TRBJ2-3, with D possibly TRBD1 on 7 matching bases. V dropped 5 bases and J dropped 0 bases, with 9 bases sitting between them. The CDR3 consists of 13 residues. Germline V gives CDR1 DFQATT, CDR2 SNEGSKA (reference sequence). The CDR3 DNA follows: TGCAGTGCTGCAGGGGGGAGCACAGATACGCAGTATTTT. Translation: CSAAGGSTDTQYF.

This clonotype was seen more than once but under ten times. The gene calls are TRBV3-1 and TRBJ2-1; 14 nucleotides agree with TRBD2. CDR3 length: 16 residues. Germline V gene lookup returns CDR1 LGHDT and CDR2 YNNKEL (reference sequence). The ends lost 4 bases at V and 8 bases at J; junction bases unmatched: 7. CDR3 DNA sequence: TGTGCCAGCAGCCTGAGACTAGCGGGGGGGGACGATGAGCAGTTCTTC. Encoded protein: CASSLRLAGGDDEQFF.

Remarks on this clonotype: Its ends do not fully match the called genes, so a read error is possible. The DNA of the CDR3 is TGTGCCTGGAGTGTAAAGCGGGGGGCCGCCAATGGGCAGTTCTTC. Protein: CAWSVKRGAANGQFF. This chain uses TRBV30 with TRBJ2-1; TRBD2 aligns across 9 bases. The CDR3 sequence is 15 residues long. Germline CDR1 reads GTSNPN; CDR2 reads SVGIG (reference sequence).

This chain joins TRBV27 and TRBJ2-7; 7 nucleotides agree with TRBD2. Germline-derived CDR1 and CDR2 are MNHEY and SMNVEV (reference sequence). Trimming took 2 bases from V and 6 from J; bases not matched to a gene: 4. The CDR3 is made up of 13 amino acids. The CDR3 DNA reads TGTGCCAGCAGTTTAATGGGGGGGAGCGAGCAGTACTTC. It yields the protein CASSLMGGSEQYF.

The chain recombines TRBV4-2 with TRBJ2-5, with 9 bases matching TRBD1. The CDR3 is 16 amino acids. V trimming: 1 base; J trimming: 4 bases; junction bases outside the gene matches: 7. In germline, CDR1 is LGHNA, CDR2 YNFKEQ. CDR3 DNA sequence: TGTGCCAGCAGCCAAGTTATAGGACAGGGGCTAGAGACCCAGTACTTC. It translates to CASSQVIGQGLETQYF.

This clonotype was recorded a few times. The rearrangement links TRBV27 to TRBJ2-7, with 8 nucleotides matching TRBD1. This CDR3 has 14 amino acids. V shed 5 bases, J shed 3 bases, and the junction held 6 bases outside the gene matches. Germline values: CDR1 MNHEY, CDR2 SMNVEV (reference sequence). The CDR3 bases are TGTGCCAGCAGTCCCCTCGGGACAGGCTACGAGCAGTACTTC. This translates into CASSPLGTGYEQYF.

This sequence joins TRBV9 and TRBJ2-7; maybe TRBD1 (6 bases). This CDR3 region has 14 residues. V was shortened by 2 bases and J by 2 bases, with 11 bases between the two germline ends. CDR1 and CDR2 (germline): SGDLS, YYNGEE. CDR3 in amino acids: CASSVTTGPYEQYF. The CDR3 DNA follows: TGTGCCAGCAGCGTTACGACAGGCCCCTACGAGCAGTACTTC.